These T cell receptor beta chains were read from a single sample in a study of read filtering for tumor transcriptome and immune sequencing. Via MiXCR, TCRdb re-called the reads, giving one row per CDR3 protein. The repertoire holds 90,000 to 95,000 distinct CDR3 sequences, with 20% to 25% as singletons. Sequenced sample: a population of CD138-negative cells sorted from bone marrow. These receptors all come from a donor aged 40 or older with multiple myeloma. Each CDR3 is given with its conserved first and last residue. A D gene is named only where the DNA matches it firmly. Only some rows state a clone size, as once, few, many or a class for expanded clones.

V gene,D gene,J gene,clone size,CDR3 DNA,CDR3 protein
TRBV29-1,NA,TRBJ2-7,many,TGCAGCGTCCGGGACACCCCCTACGAGCAGTACTTC,CSVRDTPYEQYF
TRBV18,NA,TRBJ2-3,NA,TGTGCCAGCTCGCCGAGCGCAGATACGCAGTATTTT,CASSPSADTQYF
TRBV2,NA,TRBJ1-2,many,TGTGCCAGCAAACCCACAGGGCACGAGAATGGCTACACCTTC,CASKPTGHENGYTF
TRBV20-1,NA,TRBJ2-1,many,TGCAGTGCGGGAATACCTAGCAGCAATGAGCAGTTCTTC,CSAGIPSSNEQFF
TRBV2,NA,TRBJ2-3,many,TGTGCCAGCACTGTACTACGGGTCACAGATACGCAGTATTTT,CASTVLRVTDTQYF
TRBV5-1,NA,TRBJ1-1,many,TGCGCCAGCAGACCTACTCAGCAGAGGAACACTGAAGCTTTCTTT,CASRPTQQRNTEAFF
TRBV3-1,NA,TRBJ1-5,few,TGTGCCAGCAGCCACGGCAATAATCAGCCCCAGCATTTT,CASSHGNNQPQHF
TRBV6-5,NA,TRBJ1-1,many,TGTGCCAGCAGTTACGAGGGGGGTGGCACTGAAGCTTTCTTT,CASSYEGGGTEAFF
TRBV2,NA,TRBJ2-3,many,TGTGCCAGCAGCGACTACACAGATACGCAGTATTTT,CASSDYTDTQYF
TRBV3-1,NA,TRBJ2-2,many,TGTGCCAGCAGTCGAGGATCCACAGGGGAGCTGTTTTTT,CASSRGSTGELFF
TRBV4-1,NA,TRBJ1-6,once,TGCGCCAGCAGCCAAGAAATTCAGGGCGGCTCACCCCTCCACTTT,CASSQEIQGGSPLHF
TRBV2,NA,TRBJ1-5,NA,TGTGCCAGCAGTGAGAGGAGGTCGAATCGGCCCCAGCATTTT,CASSERRSNRPQHF
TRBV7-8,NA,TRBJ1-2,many,TGTGCCAGCAGCTTAGCCACCCACCCGTCCTATGGCTACACCTTC,CASSLATHPSYGYTF
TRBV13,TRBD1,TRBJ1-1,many,TGTGCCAGCAGCCTGGGACAGCAACTCTTGAACACTGAAGCTTTCTTT,CASSLGQQLLNTEAFF
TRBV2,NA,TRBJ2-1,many,TGTGCCAGCAGCATCTGGCCAGCCGGGTACAATGAGCAGTTCTTC,CASSIWPAGYNEQFF
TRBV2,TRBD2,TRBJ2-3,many,TGTGCCAGCAGTGGGACTAGCGGGGGATTAGATACGCAGTATTTT,CASSGTSGGLDTQYF
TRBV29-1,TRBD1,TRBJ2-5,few,TGCAGCGTTGAGGACAGGGTAGGAGAGACCCAGTACTTC,CSVEDRVGETQYF
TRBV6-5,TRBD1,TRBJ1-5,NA,TGTGCCAGCAGCCGAGGACAGGGGATAAATCAGCCCCAGCATTTT,CASSRGQGINQPQHF
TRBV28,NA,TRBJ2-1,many,TGTGCCAGCAGTTTCACCTACAATGAGCAGTTCTTC,CASSFTYNEQFF
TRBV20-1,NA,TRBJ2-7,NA,TGCGGTGCTAGTCTGCCCCGGGGCCCCTACGAGCAGTACTTC,CGASLPRGPYEQYF
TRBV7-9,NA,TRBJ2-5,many,TGTGCCAGCAGCTTGTTCGGGGGGCCAAGAGAGACCCAGTACTTC,CASSLFGGPRETQYF
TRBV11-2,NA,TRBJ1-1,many,TGTGCCAGCAGCCGACCCGCCCCGGGAGGGACTGAAGCTTTCTTT,CASSRPAPGGTEAFF
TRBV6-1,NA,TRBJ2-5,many,TGTGCCAGCAGTCCTCCTCCGACCCAGTACTTC,CASSPPPTQYF
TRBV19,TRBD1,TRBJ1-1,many,TGTGCCAGTAGCGCAGGGGGCACTGAAGCTTTCTTT,CASSAGGTEAFF
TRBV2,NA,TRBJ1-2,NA,TGTGCCAGCTCCCCATTCTCACGGGGAAACTATGGCTACACCTTC,CASSPFSRGNYGYTF
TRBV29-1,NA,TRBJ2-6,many,TGCAGCGTGTTATCAGGGTCTGGGGCCAACGTCCTGACTTTC,CSVLSGSGANVLTF
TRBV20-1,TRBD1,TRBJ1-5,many,TGCAGTGCTGGCGGGACAGGGTCGCTGCCCCAGCATTTT,CSAGGTGSLPQHF
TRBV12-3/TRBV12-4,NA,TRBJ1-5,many,TGTGCCAGCAGTTTCCGGACCAAGGGATATCAGCCCCAGCATTTT,CASSFRTKGYQPQHF
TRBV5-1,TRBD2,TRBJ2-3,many,TGCGCCAGCAGCTTTCGGGCTAGCGGAAGAACTAGCACAGATACGCAGTATTTT,CASSFRASGRTSTDTQYF
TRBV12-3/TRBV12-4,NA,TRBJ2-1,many,TGTGCCAGCAGTTTAAGGCAGGGTAACGTCAATGAGCAGTTCTTC,CASSLRQGNVNEQFF
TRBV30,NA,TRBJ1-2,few,TGTGCCTTAGGACGGAACTATGGCTACACCTTC,CALGRNYGYTF
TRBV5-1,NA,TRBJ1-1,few,TGCGCCAGCGGGGGGGGCAGGACTGAAGCTTTCTTT,CASGGGRTEAFF
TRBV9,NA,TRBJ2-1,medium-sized,TGTGCCAGCAGCACAGTCCTCGGATCGAATGAGCAGTTCTTC,CASSTVLGSNEQFF
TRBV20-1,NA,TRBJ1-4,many,TGCAGTGCTAGAGACTACGAAAAACTGTTTTTT,CSARDYEKLFF
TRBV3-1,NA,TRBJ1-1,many,TGTGCCAGCAGCCTGACAGGTGACACTGAAGCTTTCTTT,CASSLTGDTEAFF
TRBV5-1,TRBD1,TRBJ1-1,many,TGCGCCAGCAGCTTAAGCCCGGGACAGGGTCCAAGAAACACTGAAGCTTTCTTT,CASSLSPGQGPRNTEAFF
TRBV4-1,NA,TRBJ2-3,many,TGCGCCAGCAGGCCTACAGGGCCTAGCACAGATACGCAGTATTTT,CASRPTGPSTDTQYF
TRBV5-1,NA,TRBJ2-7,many,TGCGCCAGCAGCTTGGGACAGATCTCCTACGAGCAGTACTTC,CASSLGQISYEQYF
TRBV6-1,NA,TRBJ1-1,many,TGTGCCAGCAGTGAATTTCGCAGTGACACTGAAGCTTTCTTT,CASSEFRSDTEAFF
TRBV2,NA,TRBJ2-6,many,TGTGCCAGCAGTGAGGCTGGGGCCAACGTCCTGACTTTC,CASSEAGANVLTF
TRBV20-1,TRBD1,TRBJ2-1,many,TGCAGTGCTAGGGGGCAGGGGGCGCTTAATGAGCAGTTCTTC,CSARGQGALNEQFF
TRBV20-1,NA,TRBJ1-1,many,TGCAGTGCTTCTACCCCAGGGTCCACTGAAGCTTTCTTT,CSASTPGSTEAFF
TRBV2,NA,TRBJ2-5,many,TGTGCCAGCAGGGCTGAGGAGACCCAGTACTTC,CASRAEETQYF
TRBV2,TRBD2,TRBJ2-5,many,TGTGCCAGCAGTGCCCAGACTAGCGGGGGCGAGACCCAGTACTTC,CASSAQTSGGETQYF
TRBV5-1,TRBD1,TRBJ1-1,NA,TGCGCCAGCAGCTTGTATCCAGGGGGTGGGACTGAAGCTTTCTTT,CASSLYPGGGTEAFF
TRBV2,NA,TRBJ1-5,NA,TGTGCCAGCAGTCGGGTCGCGGGGCCCCAGCATTTT,CASSRVAGPQHF
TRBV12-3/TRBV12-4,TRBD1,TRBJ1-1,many,TGTGCCAGCAGCGAACAGGGGCGAGTTATGAACACTGAAGCTTTCTTT,CASSEQGRVMNTEAFF
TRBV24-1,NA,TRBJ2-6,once,TGTGCCACCAGTGATATAGGTAGTAGCTCTGGGGCCAACGTCCTGACTTTC,CATSDIGSSSGANVLTF
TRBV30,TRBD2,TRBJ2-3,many,TGTGCCTGGAGTCCCGGGACTAGCGGGGGGCCCACAGATACGCAGTATTTT,CAWSPGTSGGPTDTQYF
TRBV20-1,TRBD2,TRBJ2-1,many,TGCAGTGCTACGAGCGGGGGGGCCCGAAATGAGCAGTTCTTC,CSATSGGARNEQFF
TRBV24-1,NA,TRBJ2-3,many,TGTGCCACCAGTGCGTCCGGCACAGATACGCAGTATTTT,CATSASGTDTQYF
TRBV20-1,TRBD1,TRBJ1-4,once,TGCAGTGCATCCGGGGACAGGGCCGAAAAACTGTATTTT,CSASGDRAEKLYF
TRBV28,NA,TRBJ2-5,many,TGTGCCAGCAGTCCCCTCCGACTAGAGGAGACCCAGTACTTC,CASSPLRLEETQYF
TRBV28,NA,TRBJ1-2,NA,TGTGCCAGCAACCGAGGCAGAAACTATGGCTACACCTTC,CASNRGRNYGYTF
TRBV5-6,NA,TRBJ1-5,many,TGTGCCAGCAGCTTATTCACGGGGGGCCACAATCAGCCCCAGCATTTT,CASSLFTGGHNQPQHF
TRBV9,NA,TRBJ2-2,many,TGTGCCACCGCGCGGGAAACCACCGGGGAGCTGTTTTTT,CATARETTGELFF
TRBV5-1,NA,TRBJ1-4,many,TGCGCCAGCAGCCTCACAGGGCCCCGTCATAATGAAAAACTGTTTTTT,CASSLTGPRHNEKLFF
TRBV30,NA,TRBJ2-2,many,TGTGCCTGGAGTGACGGGGTATCCACCGGGGAGCTGTTTTTT,CAWSDGVSTGELFF
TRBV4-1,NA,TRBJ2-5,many,TGCGCCAGCAGCCAAGGACTCCAAGAGACCCAGTACTTC,CASSQGLQETQYF
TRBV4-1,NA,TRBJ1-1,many,TGCGCCAGCAGCCAAGGACGGGAGACTGAAGCTTTCTTT,CASSQGRETEAFF